Below, one TCR beta chain is given with its context. This CDR3 has 13 amino acids. V shed 2 bases and J 7 bases; nucleotides not matched to a gene: 5. Germline V CDR1 and CDR2: SGHRS, YFSETQ. This specimen belongs to a study of blood T cell repertoires in COVID-19. Study at large: COVID-19 samples from acute and convalescent phases originated in the United States, Italy and Spain.

Some clones are missing from TCRdb's copy, which holds only in-frame ones; the method was immunoSEQ multiplex PCR. The sample includes roughly 130,000 clones, 90% of them seen just once. Enrolment of Seattle patients took place during active infection, and they were followed longitudinally. The clonotype originates from a man aged 55 to 70 with COVID-19, enrolled during active disease. Sequencing used peripheral blood. The V call is TRBV5-1, the J call TRBJ2-7; TRBD2 matches 8 bases. The CDR3 DNA reads TGCGCCAGCAGCTTAGCGGGAGAGGGGGAGCAGTACTTC. Its protein is CASSLAGEGEQYF.